Listed here is a single T cell receptor (beta chain). The CDR3 totals 14 residues. Germline lookup yields CDR1 SNHLY and CDR2 FYNNEI. Trimming left V 4 bases short and J 5 bases short, with 14 bases between. TCRdb keeps only in-frame clones here, not all; method: immunoSEQ multiplex PCR. The profile shows 150,000 to 170,000 clones, around 80% of them singletons. The data stem from a study of blood T cell repertoires in COVID-19. About the study: Sample material is recorded as cDNA or gDNA derived from T cells, B-cell-depleted T cells, or PBMCs.

This study enrolled people aged 18 to 89 from roughly 24 US geographic areas. The receptor comes from a man in his fifties who had recovered from COVID-19. V gene TRBV2 combines with J gene TRBJ2-5, with D tentatively TRBD1 (6 bases). Sequenced material: PBMCs or T cells enriched from blood (not recorded which). Written as DNA, the CDR3 is TGTGCCAGCAGTGTGCCCAGGGGACGTGAGACCCAGTACTTC. Its translation is CASSVPRGRETQYF.